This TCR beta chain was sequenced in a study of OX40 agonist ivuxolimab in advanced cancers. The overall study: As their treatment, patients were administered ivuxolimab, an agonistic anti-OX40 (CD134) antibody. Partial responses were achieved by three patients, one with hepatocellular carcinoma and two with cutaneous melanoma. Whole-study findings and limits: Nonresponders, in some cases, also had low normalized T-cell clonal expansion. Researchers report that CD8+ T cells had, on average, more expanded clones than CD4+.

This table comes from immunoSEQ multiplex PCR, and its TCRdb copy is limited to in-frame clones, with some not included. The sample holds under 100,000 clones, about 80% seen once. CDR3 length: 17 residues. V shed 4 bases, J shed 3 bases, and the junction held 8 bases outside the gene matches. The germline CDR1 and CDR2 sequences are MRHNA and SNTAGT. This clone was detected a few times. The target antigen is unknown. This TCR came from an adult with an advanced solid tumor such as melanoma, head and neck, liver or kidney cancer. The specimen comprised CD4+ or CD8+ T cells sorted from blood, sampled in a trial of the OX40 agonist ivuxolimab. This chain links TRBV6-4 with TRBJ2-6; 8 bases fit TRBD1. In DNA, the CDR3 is TGTGCCAGCAGTGCCACCTGGACAGGGTATGGGGCCAACGTCCTGACTTTC. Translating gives CASSATWTGYGANVLTF.